This section outlines one T cell receptor (beta chain) sequence together with its context. Its antigen is still unknown. These data belong to a study of Tregs in tolerant kidney transplant recipients. Trimming pared 1 base from V and 1 base from J, leaving 7 bases between. CDR1 is SGHTA and CDR2 is FQGNSA in the germline V gene. The CDR3 contains 14 residues. This table comes from immunoSEQ multiplex PCR, and its TCRdb copy is limited to in-frame clones, with some not included. Among around 120,000 clones listed, 92% were seen once. Overall study results and limits: Biological reproducibility was not directly addressed in this study.

The specimen sequenced was CD4+ T cells from blood. This TCR derives from a human donor in good health. This sequence joins TRBV7-2 and TRBJ1-1; D not certain. CDR3: CASSLGRSNTEAFF. The CDR3 DNA follows: TGTGCCAGCAGCTTAGGCAGGTCGAACACTGAAGCTTTCTTT.